This entry concerns a single T cell receptor beta chain. This clone was observed a single time. Its antigen has not been determined. Base qualities are not at hand, and no much larger clone is one base apart. The data belong to a study of T cell responses to AZD1222 COVID-19 vaccine (dated by TCRdb to the early 2020s). General notes on the study: AZD1222 recipients given second doses at about 4 weeks or at about 12 weeks were pooled, since spike-specific TCR depth and breadth were not found to differ between the two schedules. Trial participants were enrolled by age into subgroups of 18-55, 56-69 and 70-plus years, and around 150, 28 and 57 TCR-sequenced participants, respectively, were included in these subgroups. TCR sequencing covered fewer than 250 trial participants: around 210 given two doses of AZD1222 and approximately 26 given two doses of MenACWY control vaccine.

V is clipped by 0 bases and J by 2 bases, and the sequence between their germline boundaries is 17 bases long. The germline V gene gives CDR1 as SGHTA and CDR2 as FQGNSA. Including cysteine and phenylalanine, the CDR3 has 18 amino acids. This entry keeps only the CDR3 DNA: 54 bases, framed from base 1. The time point label on this specimen signifies: baseline before first vaccination. Vaccinee samples were obtained from the UK trials COV001 and COV002, which included a single-blind randomized controlled phase 2/3 trial of AZD1222 (ChAdOx1 nCoV-19) in healthy adults. For TCRbeta chain sequencing, PBMC samples from trial participants were taken at day 0 and at day 28 after the second dose. The CDR3 regions of human TCRbeta chains were analyzed by immunosequencing. The study's processing was this. Repertoire TCRs were matched against a reference library of SARS-CoV-2-specific TCRs generated with the MIRA antigen-specificity platform. Breadth was defined as the fraction of unique TCRs that were SARS-CoV-2-associated, and depth was defined as the fraction of total T cells that were SARS-CoV-2-associated. Using the MIRA data, each spike-specific TCR was mapped to the spike region that the TCR reacts to and placed in a CD4 or CD8 class. Log10-transformed breadth and depth values were compared by one-way ANOVA with Sidak's multiple comparisons tests. The table was pulled from immuneACCESS by TCRdb, which kept in-frame rearrangements only. Such tables lose some clones; where checked, under half of the loss comes from unresolved V genes, and the rest has no known cause. The DNA was the basis for D and trimming; V, J and clone size are from that table. For this sample there are 90,000 to 150,000 clones; around 87% appear just once. The ten most abundant clones make up 1% to 1.5% of the sample.

Broad study findings and their caveats: After two AZD1222 doses, both the breadth and the depth of spike-specific TCRs were significantly higher than at day 0 and than in MenACWY recipients. Conclusions about previously exposed vaccinees are limited, since just five to seven AZD1222 recipients were seropositive for SARS-CoV-2 at baseline. In the small 56-69-year group, the increase in depth fell short of significance, most likely because of low power. Because no day 14 peak-response samples were available, repertoires were characterized only after the peak T cell response. Most participants were white British and females outnumbered males, and the authors suggested that clonal diversity may have been underestimated. The vaccine-associated CD4 TCRs covered the entire spike protein, and the dominant responses fell in regions 160-218 and 743-854. Reportedly, close to half of the unique spike-specific TCRs recognized epitopes lying outside the regions that are mutated in the B.1.351 and B.1.1.7 variants.

The chain is encoded by TRBV7-2 joined to TRBJ2-1; the D gene cannot be named for sure. The sample was peripheral blood, taken on day 0 of AZD1222 vaccination. The TCR comes from an adult in good health. The DNA is as follows: TGTGCCAGCAGCTTAGCGATGAGAGCGAAGGTCCCCTACAATGAGCAGTTCTTC. It codes for CASSLAMRAKVPYNEQFF.